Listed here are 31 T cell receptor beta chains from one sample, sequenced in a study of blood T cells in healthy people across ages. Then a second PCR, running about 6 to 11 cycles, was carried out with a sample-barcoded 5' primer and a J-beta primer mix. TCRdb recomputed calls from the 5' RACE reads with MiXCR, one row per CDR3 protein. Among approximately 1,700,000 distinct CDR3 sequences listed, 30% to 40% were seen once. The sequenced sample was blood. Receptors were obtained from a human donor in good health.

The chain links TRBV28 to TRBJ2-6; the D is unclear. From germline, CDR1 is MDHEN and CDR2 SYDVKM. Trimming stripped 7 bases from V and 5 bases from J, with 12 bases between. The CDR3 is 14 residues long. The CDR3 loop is CASIDWRRANVLTF. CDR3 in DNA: TGTGCCAGCATCGACTGGCGGCGGGCCAACGTCCTGACTTTC.

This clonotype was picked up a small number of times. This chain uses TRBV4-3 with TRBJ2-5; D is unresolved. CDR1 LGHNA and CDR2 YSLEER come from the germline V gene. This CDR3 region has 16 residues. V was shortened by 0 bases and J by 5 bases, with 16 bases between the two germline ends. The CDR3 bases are TGCGCCAGCAGCCAAGATAGGCAGGCCGGCGTGGAGACCCAGTACTTC. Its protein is CASSQDRQAGVETQYF.

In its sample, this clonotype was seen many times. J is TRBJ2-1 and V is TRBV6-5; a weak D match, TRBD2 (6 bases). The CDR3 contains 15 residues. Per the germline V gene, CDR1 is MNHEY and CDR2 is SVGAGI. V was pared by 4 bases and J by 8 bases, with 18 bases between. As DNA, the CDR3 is TGTGCCAGCAGTTTTACTTTTAGCGGTGGGGATGAGCAGTTCTTC. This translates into CASSFTFSGGDEQFF.

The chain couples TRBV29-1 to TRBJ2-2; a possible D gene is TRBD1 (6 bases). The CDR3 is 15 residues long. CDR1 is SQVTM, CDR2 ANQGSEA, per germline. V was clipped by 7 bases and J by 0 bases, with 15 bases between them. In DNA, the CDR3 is TGCAGCGCCTTCCCCGGACAGCCGAACACCGGGGAGCTGTTTTTT. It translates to CSAFPGQPNTGELFF.

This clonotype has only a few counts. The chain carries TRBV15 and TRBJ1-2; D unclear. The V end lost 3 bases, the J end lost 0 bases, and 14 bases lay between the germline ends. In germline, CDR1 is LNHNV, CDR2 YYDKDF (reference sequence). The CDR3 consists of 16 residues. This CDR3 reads CATSSIPTPANYGYTF. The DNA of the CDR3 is TGTGCCACCAGCAGCATCCCGACACCAGCTAACTATGGCTACACCTTC.

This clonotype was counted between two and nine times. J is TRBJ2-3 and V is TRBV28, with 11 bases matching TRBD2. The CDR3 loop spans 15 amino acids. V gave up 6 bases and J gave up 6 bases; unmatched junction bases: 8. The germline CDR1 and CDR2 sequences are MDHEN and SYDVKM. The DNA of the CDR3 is TGTGCCAGCAGATCCGGGACTAGCGGCTGGGATACGCAGTATTTT. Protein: CASRSGTSGWDTQYF.

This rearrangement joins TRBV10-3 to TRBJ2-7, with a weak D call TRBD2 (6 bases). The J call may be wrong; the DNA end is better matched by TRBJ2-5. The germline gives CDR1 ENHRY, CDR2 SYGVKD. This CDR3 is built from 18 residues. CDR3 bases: TGTGCCATCAGTGAGCTAGTTGGTAAGGCGGGAACCCGAGAGACCCAGTACTTC. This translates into CAISELVGKAGTRETQYF.

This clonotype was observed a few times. CDR3 amino acids: CSAHHRDRVRDTQYF. DNA of the CDR3: TGCAGTGCTCACCACCGGGACAGGGTGAGAGATACGCAGTATTTT. This chain joins TRBV20-1 and TRBJ2-3, with TRBD1 identical over 9 bases. Germline values: CDR1 DFQATT, CDR2 SNEGSKA (reference sequence). This CDR3 region has 15 residues. With 5 bases clipped from V and 5 bases from J, the junction kept 11 bases outside the gene matches.

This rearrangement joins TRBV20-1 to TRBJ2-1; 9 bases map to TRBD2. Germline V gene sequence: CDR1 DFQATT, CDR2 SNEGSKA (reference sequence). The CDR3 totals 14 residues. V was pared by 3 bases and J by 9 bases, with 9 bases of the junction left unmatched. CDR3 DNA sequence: TGCAGTGCTAGTCCGGGACTAGCCCATCGTGAGCAGTTCTTC. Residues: CSASPGLAHREQFF.

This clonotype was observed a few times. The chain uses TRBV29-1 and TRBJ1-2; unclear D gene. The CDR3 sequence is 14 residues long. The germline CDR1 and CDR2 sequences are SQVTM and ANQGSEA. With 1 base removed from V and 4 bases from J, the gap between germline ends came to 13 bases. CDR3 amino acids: CSVEGGMGIYGYTF. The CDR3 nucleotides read TGCAGCGTTGAAGGCGGGATGGGGATCTATGGCTACACCTTC.

This CDR3 reads CASSYSKVYGYTF. Here the CDR3 DNA reads TGTGCCAGCAGTTACTCGAAGGTCTATGGCTACACCTTC. The chain couples TRBV6-5 to TRBJ1-2, with D hard to call. The CDR3 runs 13 residues. Germline V gene data show CDR1 as MNHEY and CDR2 as SVGAGI. Trimming took off 0 bases at V and 4 bases at J, with 6 bases between the two ends.

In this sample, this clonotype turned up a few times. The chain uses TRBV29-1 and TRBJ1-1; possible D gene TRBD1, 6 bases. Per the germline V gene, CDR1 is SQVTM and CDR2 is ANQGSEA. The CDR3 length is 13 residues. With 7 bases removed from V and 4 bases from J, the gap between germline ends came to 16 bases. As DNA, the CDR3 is TGCAGCGCCCGTGGGGGGCGGATCACTGAAGCTTTCTTT. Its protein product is CSARGGRITEAFF.

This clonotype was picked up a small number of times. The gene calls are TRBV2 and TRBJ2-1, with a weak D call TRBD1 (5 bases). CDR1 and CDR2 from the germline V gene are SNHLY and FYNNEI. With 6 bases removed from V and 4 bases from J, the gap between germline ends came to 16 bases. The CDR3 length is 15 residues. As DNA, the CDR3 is TGTGCCAGCAGCCCTCCCAGGGCGGAATACAATGAGCAGTTCTTC. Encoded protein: CASSPPRAEYNEQFF.

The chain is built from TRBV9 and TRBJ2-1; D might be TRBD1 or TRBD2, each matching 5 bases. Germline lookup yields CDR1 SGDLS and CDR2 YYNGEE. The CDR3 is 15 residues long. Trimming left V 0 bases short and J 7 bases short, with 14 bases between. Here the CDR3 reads CASSVGASRVNEQFF. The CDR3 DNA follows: TGTGCCAGCAGCGTAGGGGCTAGCAGGGTTAATGAGCAGTTCTTC.

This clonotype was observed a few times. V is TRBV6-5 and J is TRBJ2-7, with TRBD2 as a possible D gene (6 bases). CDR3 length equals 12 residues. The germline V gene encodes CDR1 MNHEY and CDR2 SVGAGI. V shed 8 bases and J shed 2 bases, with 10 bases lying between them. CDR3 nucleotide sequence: TGTGCCAGCCGGGACTGGGCCTACGAGCAGTACTTC. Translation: CASRDWAYEQYF.

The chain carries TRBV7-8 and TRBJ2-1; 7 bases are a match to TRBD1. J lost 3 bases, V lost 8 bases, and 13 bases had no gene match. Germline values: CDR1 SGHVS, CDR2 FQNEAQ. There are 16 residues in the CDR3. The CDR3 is CASRAHRGKYYNEQFF. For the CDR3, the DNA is TGTGCCAGCCGAGCTCACAGGGGAAAGTACTACAATGAGCAGTTCTTC.

The chain's CDR3 is CASSEVLSTDTQYF. DNA for the CDR3: TGTGCCAGCAGTGAAGTCCTATCCACAGATACGCAGTATTTT. This chain joins TRBV6-1 and TRBJ2-3; D unresolved. This CDR3 is built from 14 residues. Germline CDR1 and CDR2: MNHNS and SASEGT. V was trimmed by 1 base and J by 2 bases, leaving 7 bases between them.

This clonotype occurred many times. The CDR3 region is CASSDRTGNIQYF. DNA of the CDR3: TGTGCCAGCAGCGATCGGACGGGGAACATTCAGTACTTC. This sequence joins TRBV11-2 and TRBJ2-4; possible D gene TRBD2, 5 bases. Germline loops: CDR1 SGHAT, CDR2 FQNNGV. The CDR3 spans 13 residues. V was trimmed by 5 bases and J by 7 bases, leaving 12 bases between them.

The CDR3 sequence: CSGSGTPGAEAFF. In nucleotides, the CDR3 is TGCAGCGGTTCCGGGACACCTGGGGCCGAAGCTTTCTTT. The rearrangement joins TRBV29-1 to TRBJ1-1, with D perhaps matching TRBD1 (6 bases). Germline CDR1 SQVTM, CDR2 ANQGSEA. Trimming left V 7 bases short and J 8 bases short, with 20 bases between. There are 13 residues in the CDR3.

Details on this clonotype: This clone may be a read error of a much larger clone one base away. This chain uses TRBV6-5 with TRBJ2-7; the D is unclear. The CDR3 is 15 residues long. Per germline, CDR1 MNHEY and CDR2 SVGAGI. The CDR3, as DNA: TGTGCCAGCAGTGACTCTTATACGGACCACTACGAGCAGTACTTC. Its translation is CASSDSYTDHYEQYF.

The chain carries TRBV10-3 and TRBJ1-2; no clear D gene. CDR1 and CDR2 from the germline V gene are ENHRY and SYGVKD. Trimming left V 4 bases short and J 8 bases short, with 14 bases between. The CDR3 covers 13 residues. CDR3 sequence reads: CAISVTAPGGYTF. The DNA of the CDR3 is TGTGCCATCAGTGTAACGGCCCCTGGGGGCTACACCTTC.

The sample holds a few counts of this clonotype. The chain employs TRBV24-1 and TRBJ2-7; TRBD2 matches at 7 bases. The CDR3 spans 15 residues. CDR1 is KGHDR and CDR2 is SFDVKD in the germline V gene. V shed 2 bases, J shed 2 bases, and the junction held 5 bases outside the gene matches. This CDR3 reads CATSDSGTTPYEQYF. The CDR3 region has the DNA TGTGCCACCAGTGATTCCGGGACTACCCCCTACGAGCAGTACTTC.

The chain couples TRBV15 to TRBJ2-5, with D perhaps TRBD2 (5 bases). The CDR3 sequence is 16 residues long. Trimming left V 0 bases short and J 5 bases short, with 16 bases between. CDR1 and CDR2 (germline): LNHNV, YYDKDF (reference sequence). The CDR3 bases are TGTGCCACCAGCAGAGATCGGGCGGGCGTTTGGGAGACCCAGTACTTC. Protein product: CATSRDRAGVWETQYF. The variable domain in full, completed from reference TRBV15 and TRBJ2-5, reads DAMVIQNPRYQVTQFGKPVTLSCSQTLNHNVMYWYQQKSSQAPKLLFHYYDKDFNNEADTPDNFQSRRPNTSFCFLDIRSPGLGDTAMYLCATSRDRAGVWETQYFGPGTRLLVL.

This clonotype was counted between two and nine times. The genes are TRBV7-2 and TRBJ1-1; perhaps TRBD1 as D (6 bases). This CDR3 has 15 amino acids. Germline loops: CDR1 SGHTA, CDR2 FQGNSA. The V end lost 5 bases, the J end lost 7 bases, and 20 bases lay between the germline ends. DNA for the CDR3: TGTGCCAGCAGCCCCCAAGGGGGGACTTCCAATGAAGCTTTCTTT. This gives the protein CASSPQGGTSNEAFF.

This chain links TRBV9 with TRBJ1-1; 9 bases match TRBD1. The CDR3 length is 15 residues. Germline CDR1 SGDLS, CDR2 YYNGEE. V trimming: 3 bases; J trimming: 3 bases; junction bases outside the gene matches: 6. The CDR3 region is CASSAGGQGHTEAFF. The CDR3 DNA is TGTGCCAGCAGCGCAGGGGGACAGGGTCACACTGAAGCTTTCTTT.

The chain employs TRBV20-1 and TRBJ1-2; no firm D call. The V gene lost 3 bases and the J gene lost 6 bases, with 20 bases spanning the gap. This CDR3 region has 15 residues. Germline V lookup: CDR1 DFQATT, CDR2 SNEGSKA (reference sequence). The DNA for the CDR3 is TGCAGTGCTAGCGACGGAAGGCCTGGTGGGAATGGCTACACCTTC. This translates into CSASDGRPGGNGYTF.

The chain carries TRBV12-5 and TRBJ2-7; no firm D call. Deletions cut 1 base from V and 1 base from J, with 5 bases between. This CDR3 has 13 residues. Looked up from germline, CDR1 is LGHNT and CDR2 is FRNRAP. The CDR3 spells CASGLAGSYEQYF. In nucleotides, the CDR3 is TGTGCTAGTGGTTTGGCAGGATCCTACGAGCAGTACTTC. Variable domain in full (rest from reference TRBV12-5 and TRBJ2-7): DARVTQTPRHKVTEMGQEVTMRCQPILGHNTVFWYRQTMMQGLELLAYFRNRAPLDDSGMPKDRFSAEMPDATLATLKIQPSEPRDSAVYFCASGLAGSYEQYFGPGTRLTVT.

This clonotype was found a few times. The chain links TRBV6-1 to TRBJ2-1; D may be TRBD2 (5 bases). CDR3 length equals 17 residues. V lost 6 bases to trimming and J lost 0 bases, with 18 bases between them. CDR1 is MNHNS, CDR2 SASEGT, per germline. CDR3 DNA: TGTGCCAGCAGCCGTCCCTCGAGGGCGGGCTCCTACAATGAGCAGTTCTTC. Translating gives CASSRPSRAGSYNEQFF.

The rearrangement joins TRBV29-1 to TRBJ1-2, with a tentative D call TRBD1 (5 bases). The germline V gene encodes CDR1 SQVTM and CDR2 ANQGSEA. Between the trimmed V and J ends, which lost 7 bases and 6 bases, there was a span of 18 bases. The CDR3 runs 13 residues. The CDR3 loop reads CSAGPGTDHGYTF. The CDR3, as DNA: TGCAGCGCCGGTCCCGGGACCGACCATGGCTACACCTTC.

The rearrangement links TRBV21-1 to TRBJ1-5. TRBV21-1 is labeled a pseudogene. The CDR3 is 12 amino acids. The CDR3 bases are TGTGCCAGCAGCCTTACGTCTCGGCCCCAGCATTTT. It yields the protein CASSLTSRPQHF.

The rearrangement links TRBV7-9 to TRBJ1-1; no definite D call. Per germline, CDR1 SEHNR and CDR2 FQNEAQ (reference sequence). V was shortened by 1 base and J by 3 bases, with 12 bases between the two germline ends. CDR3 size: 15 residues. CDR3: CASSLGPRPYTEAFF. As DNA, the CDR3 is TGTGCCAGCAGCTTAGGCCCAAGACCGTACACTGAAGCTTTCTTT.